This entry is about one T cell receptor beta chain. Its antigen is not known. This specimen belongs to a study of cytomegalovirus exposure and HLA in healthy donors. Sequencing was performed with immunoSEQ multiplex PCR; in TCRdb, only in-frame clones are kept and a portion is missing. In the table there are 260,000 or so clones, more than 75% of which are singletons. V dropped 5 bases and J dropped 5 bases, with 15 bases sitting between them. Germline V gene lookup returns CDR1 SNHLY and CDR2 FYNNEI. The CDR3 is 15 residues long. Findings and limits, study-wide: The CMV antigen specificity of a few CMV-associated chains was confirmed through in vitro analysis. Rare TCR sequences dominated, though some public TCRs recurred in many donors. Reports credit the classifier with highly specific, highly sensitive diagnosis of cytomegalovirus status.

The sample comprised PBMCs. The V and J genes are TRBV2 and TRBJ2-2, with a weak D call TRBD1 (5 bases). The TCR comes from a man in his late teens or twenties in good health and CMV-seronegative. CDR3 DNA sequence: TGTGCCAGCAGTAAGCTGCAGGGTGGTACCGGGGAGCTGTTTTTT. Its translation is CASSKLQGGTGELFF.